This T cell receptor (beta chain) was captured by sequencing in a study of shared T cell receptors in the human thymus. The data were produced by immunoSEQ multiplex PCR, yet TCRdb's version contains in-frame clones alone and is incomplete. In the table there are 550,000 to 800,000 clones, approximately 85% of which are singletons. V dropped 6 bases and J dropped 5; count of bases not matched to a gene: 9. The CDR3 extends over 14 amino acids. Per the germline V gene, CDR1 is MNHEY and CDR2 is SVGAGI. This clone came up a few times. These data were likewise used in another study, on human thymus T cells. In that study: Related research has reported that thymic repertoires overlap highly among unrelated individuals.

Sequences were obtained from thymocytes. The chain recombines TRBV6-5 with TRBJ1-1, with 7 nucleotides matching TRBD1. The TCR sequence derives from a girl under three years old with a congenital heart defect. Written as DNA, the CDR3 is TGTGCCAGCAGGACGGGGGACAGTCTGACTGAAGCTTTCTTT. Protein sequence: CASRTGDSLTEAFF.